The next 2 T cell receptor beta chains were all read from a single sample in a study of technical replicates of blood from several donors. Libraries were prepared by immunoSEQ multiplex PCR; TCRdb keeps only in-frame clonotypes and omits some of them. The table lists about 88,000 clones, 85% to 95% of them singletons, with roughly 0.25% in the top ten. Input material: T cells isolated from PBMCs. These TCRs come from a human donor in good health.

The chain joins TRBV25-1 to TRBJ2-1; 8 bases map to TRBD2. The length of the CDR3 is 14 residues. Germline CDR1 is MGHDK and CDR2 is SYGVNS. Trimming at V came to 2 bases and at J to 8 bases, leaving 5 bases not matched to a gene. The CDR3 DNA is TGTGCCAGCAGTGAACCGGGACTAGGTCATGAGCAGTTCTTC. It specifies CASSEPGLGHEQFF.

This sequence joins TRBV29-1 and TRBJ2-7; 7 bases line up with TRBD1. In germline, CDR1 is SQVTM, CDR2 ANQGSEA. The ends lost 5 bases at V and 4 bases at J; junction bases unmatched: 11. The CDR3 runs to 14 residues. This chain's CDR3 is CSVSQPGQLYEQYF. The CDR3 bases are TGCAGCGTTTCTCAACCGGGACAGTTATACGAGCAGTACTTC.